This paragraph covers one T cell receptor (beta chain) sequence. In the original workflow: Using reference gene primer amplification, nucleated cell counts were estimated. Clones were sequenced by immunoSEQ multiplex PCR, and TCRdb holds only the in-frame ones, with some missing. Clone size and V and J calls were adopted from that table, with D and trimming inferred from the DNA. The sample holds 91,000 or so clones, 87% seen once. The sample comes from a study of blood T cell repertoires in COVID-19. Study-wide background: Donors in the United States, Italy and Spain gave samples during acute or convalescent COVID-19. PBMCs, B-cell-depleted T cells, or T cells provided the cDNA or gDNA that made up the material.

Germline V gene sequence: CDR1 MNHEY, CDR2 SVGEGT. The junction had 3 bases not matched to a gene; V was cut back by 6 bases and J by 0 bases. This CDR3 spans 15 amino acids. The rearrangement joins TRBV6-2 or TRBV6-3 to TRBJ2-2; the match to TRBD2 covers 8 bases. This receptor was identified in a human donor in a cohort sampled during active COVID-19. The specimen was peripheral blood. The CDR3 protein is CASSLLAANTGELFF. The CDR3 DNA is TGTGCCAGCAGCCTACTAGCGGCGAACACCGGGGAGCTGTTTTTT.